This TCR beta chain emerged from a study of T-cell reconstitution after alpha-beta-depleted transplantation in children. The TCRbeta library was prepared with unique molecular identifiers. TCRdb called the PCR reads again in MiXCR, with one record for every CDR3 protein. The repertoire includes over 550,000 distinct CDR3 sequences, 8% to 11% of them detected once, and less than 5% sits in the top ten. This clonotype was seen many times. There are 17 residues in the CDR3. V trimming: 5 bases; J trimming: 4 bases; junction bases outside the gene matches: 5. The germline V gene encodes CDR1 SGHTA and CDR2 FQGNSA.

The clonotype originates from a human donor who donated a stem cell graft to a child with acute myeloid leukemia. Sequenced material: PBMCs from the stem cell graft donor, taken from the stem cell graft. The chain joins TRBV7-2 to TRBJ2-1, with 16 bases identical to TRBD2. The CDR3 loop is CASSDGTSGRGYNEQFF. The DNA of the CDR3 is TGTGCCAGCAGCGACGGGACTAGCGGGAGGGGGTACAATGAGCAGTTCTTC.